The 31 T cell receptor beta chains below were found in one sample sequenced in a study of OX40 agonist ivuxolimab in advanced cancers. TCRdb's table, derived via immunoSEQ multiplex PCR, lists solely in-frame clones and lacks some. The sample carries 82,000 or so clones, more than 90% recorded once. The material was CD4+ or CD8+ T cells sorted from blood, obtained in a trial of the OX40 agonist ivuxolimab. These TCRs come from an adult with an advanced solid tumor such as melanoma, head and neck, liver or kidney cancer.

The chain recombines TRBV19 with TRBJ1-2, with 9 bases matching TRBD1. CDR1 is LNHDA and CDR2 is SQIVND in the germline V gene (reference sequence). J was trimmed by 8 bases and V by 7 bases; bases with no gene match: 17. The CDR3 contains 16 residues. The CDR3 region is CASISLRSGQGSGYTF. The DNA for the CDR3 is TGTGCCAGTATCTCCCTTCGGTCGGGACAGGGTAGCGGCTACACCTTC. The full variable domain, with the rest looked up from reference TRBV19 and TRBJ1-2, is DGGITQSPKYLFRKEGQNVTLSCEQNLNHDAMYWYRQDPGQGLRLIYYSQIVNDFQKGDIAEGYSVSREKKESFPLTVTSAQKNPTAFYLCASISLRSGQGSGYTFGSGTRLTVV.

This chain connects TRBV6-5 to TRBJ2-3; TRBD2 matches 8 bases. V lost 6 bases and J lost 4; bases outside the gene matches: 9. CDR3 length equals 15 residues. The germline gives CDR1 MNHEY, CDR2 SVGAGI. CDR3 loop: CASRTGRGASDTQYF. The CDR3 nucleotides are TGTGCCAGCAGAACCGGGCGGGGGGCGTCAGATACGCAGTATTTT.

CDR3 coding DNA: TGTGCTAGTGGTTTGGGAGGGACAGTGAACACTGAAGCTTTCTTT. It encodes CASGLGGTVNTEAFF. This sequence joins TRBV12-5 and TRBJ1-1, with 7 bases lining up with TRBD1. The germline V gene has CDR1 LGHNT and CDR2 FRNRAP. Trimming cost V 1 base and J 0 bases; bases outside gene matches: 2. CDR3 length equals 15 residues.

This chain links TRBV14 with TRBJ2-3; 8 bases map to TRBD2. This CDR3 is built from 14 residues. Germline CDR1 reads SGHDN; CDR2 reads FVKESK. The trim removed 4 bases at V and 4 bases at J, leaving 4 bases unmatched. CDR3: CASSLAGGADTQYF. DNA of the CDR3: TGTGCCAGCAGCCTCGCGGGAGGTGCAGATACGCAGTATTTT. Full variable domain (missing parts from reference TRBV14 and TRBJ2-3): EAGVTQFPSHSVIEKGQTVTLRCDPISGHDNLYWYRRVMGKEIKFLLHFVKESKQDESGMPNNRFLAERTGGTYSTLKVQPAELEDSGVYFCASSLAGGADTQYFGPGTRLTVL.

The chain has TRBV19 and TRBJ2-1; D is undetermined. V was clipped by 6 bases and J by 4 bases, with 4 bases between them. This CDR3 contains 11 residues. From germline, CDR1 is LNHDA and CDR2 SQIVND (reference sequence). The CDR3 spells CASRIYNEQFF. The CDR3 DNA follows: TGTGCCAGTAGGATATACAATGAGCAGTTCTTC.

The chain recombines TRBV5-4 with TRBJ2-7, with a tentative D call TRBD2 (5 bases). V dropped 6 bases and J dropped 0 bases, with 13 bases sitting between them. The germline V gene encodes CDR1 SGHNT and CDR2 YYREEE (reference sequence). This CDR3 spans 14 amino acids. The CDR3 region has the DNA TGTGCCAGCACCGCGACGGGGTCCTCCTACGAGCAGTACTTC. Amino acid sequence: CASTATGSSYEQYF.

The chain is built from TRBV5-4 and TRBJ2-7; the D gene is possibly TRBD2 (5 bases). V shed 10 bases and J shed 3 bases, with 17 bases lying between them. Germline V gene sequence: CDR1 SGHNT, CDR2 YYREEE (reference sequence). The CDR3 totals 13 residues. In DNA form, the CDR3 reads TGTGCCGGTAGCGAGCCGGGGAACTACGAGCAGTACTTC. Protein sequence: CAGSEPGNYEQYF.

J is TRBJ1-4 and V is TRBV19; a possible D gene is TRBD1 (6 bases). This CDR3 is 13 amino acids long. Trimming took off 4 bases at V and 4 bases at J, with 7 bases between the two ends. Germline CDR1 reads LNHDA; CDR2 reads SQIVND (reference sequence). The DNA for the CDR3 is TGTGCCAGTAGTAACAGGGTTAATGAAAAACTGTTTTTT. Translation: CASSNRVNEKLFF.

This chain uses TRBV27 with TRBJ2-7; 14 bases map to TRBD2. Trimming took 6 bases from V and 4 from J; bases not matched to a gene: 2. Germline V gives CDR1 MNHEY, CDR2 SMNVEV (reference sequence). The CDR3 covers 14 residues. CDR3 sequence: CASRGLAGVYEQYF. In nucleotides, the CDR3 is TGTGCCAGCAGGGGACTAGCGGGAGTATACGAGCAGTACTTC.

The chain has TRBV27 and TRBJ2-7; weak D call: TRBD2 (7 bases). The V gene lost 5 bases and the J gene lost 0 bases, with 17 bases spanning the gap. Germline values: CDR1 MNHEY, CDR2 SMNVEV (reference sequence). The CDR3 is 16 amino acids. The CDR3 loop is CASSPGEGHSSYEQYF. The CDR3 bases are TGTGCCAGCAGTCCTGGGGAGGGACATTCCTCCTACGAGCAGTACTTC.

V usage is TRBV10-3 and J usage is TRBJ1-4; 10 bases fit TRBD1. Germline V gives CDR1 ENHRY, CDR2 SYGVKD. The CDR3 extends over 14 amino acids. V was clipped by 4 bases and J by 7 bases; unmatched bases: 3. The CDR3 region is CAISAGQGSEKLFF. Here the CDR3 DNA reads TGTGCCATCAGTGCGGGACAGGGGAGTGAAAAACTGTTTTTT.

The genes are TRBV5-1 and TRBJ1-2; no firm D call. Germline values: CDR1 SGHRS, CDR2 YFSETQ. The CDR3 sequence is 15 residues long. V shed 0 bases and J shed 5 bases, with 14 bases lying between them. The CDR3 sequence: CASSLATGSEYGYTF. The CDR3 DNA reads TGCGCCAGCAGCTTGGCTACGGGTTCAGAATATGGCTACACCTTC.

The genes are TRBV10-2 and TRBJ1-3, with no clear D. V lost 6 bases, J lost 0 bases, and 6 bases lay in between. Germline assignment: CDR1 WSHSY and CDR2 SAAADI. The CDR3 loop spans 13 amino acids. The CDR3 DNA is TGCGCCAGCAGATCTTCCTCTGGAAACACCATATATTTT. It is translated as CASRSSSGNTIYF.

The rearrangement joins TRBV7-3 to TRBJ2-1; the match to TRBD2 covers 10 bases. This CDR3 is 15 amino acids long. V lost 4 bases, J lost 7 bases, and 7 bases stayed unmatched. Per the germline V gene, CDR1 is SGHTA and CDR2 is FQGTGA. CDR3 sequence reads: CASSYGTSVANEQFF. The DNA for the CDR3 is TGTGCCAGCAGCTACGGGACTAGCGTTGCGAATGAGCAGTTCTTC.

Details on this clone: The sample holds other DNA sequences that translate to the same CDR3. The genes are TRBV6-5 and TRBJ2-7, with 9 bases aligning to TRBD1. Germline V CDR1 and CDR2: MNHEY, SVGAGI. This CDR3 is 15 amino acids long. The V gene end was trimmed by 0 bases and the J gene end by 2 bases; junction bases not matched to a gene: 2. The DNA of the CDR3 is TGTGCCAGCAGTTACTCCGGGACAGGGACCTACGAGCAGTACTTC. Protein sequence: CASSYSGTGTYEQYF.

This clone was counted once. The genes are TRBV2 and TRBJ2-2; D possibly corresponds to TRBD2 (6 bases). This CDR3 is 14 amino acids long. CDR1 is SNHLY, CDR2 FYNNEI, per germline. Trimming left V 6 bases short and J 4 bases short, with 12 bases between. The CDR3 loop is CASRPGLTTGELFF. CDR3 DNA: TGTGCCAGCAGACCGGGACTCACCACCGGGGAGCTGTTTTTT.

This clone was seen once. This chain joins TRBV30 and TRBJ1-4; D unresolved. The CDR3 runs to 15 residues. V was clipped by 3 bases and J by 3 bases, with 14 bases between them. Germline loops: CDR1 GTSNPN, CDR2 SVGIG (reference sequence). The CDR3 DNA reads as TGTGCCTGGAGCTATGGCGAGGTACCTAATGAAAAACTGTTTTTT. This codes for CAWSYGEVPNEKLFF. The variable domain in full, completed from reference TRBV30 and TRBJ1-4, reads SQTIHQWPATLVQPVGSPLSLECTVEGTSNPNLYWYRQAAGRGLQLLFYSVGIGQISSEVPQNLSASRPQDRQFILSSKKLLLSDSGFYLCAWSYGEVPNEKLFFGSGTQLSVL.

The rearrangement joins TRBV30 to TRBJ2-7; D gene unclear. Germline CDR1 reads GTSNPN; CDR2 reads SVGIG (reference sequence). This CDR3 spans 14 amino acids. V shed 0 bases and J shed 1 base, with 10 bases lying between them. The CDR3 is CAWSVLDGSYEQYF. CDR3 nucleotide sequence: TGTGCCTGGAGTGTACTCGACGGATCCTACGAGCAGTACTTC.

The chain is built from TRBV15 and TRBJ2-7; the D gene could be TRBD1 or TRBD2 (5 bases each). The germline gives CDR1 LNHNV, CDR2 YYDKDF (reference sequence). The CDR3 contains 13 residues. Trimming took off 1 base at V and 7 bases at J, with 11 bases between the two ends. This chain's CDR3 is CATSRGSWGEQYF. CDR3 nucleotides: TGTGCCACCAGCAGAGGGAGCTGGGGGGAGCAGTACTTC.

This chain connects TRBV30 to TRBJ1-2; TRBD1 matches at 8 bases. Germline CDR1 reads GTSNPN; CDR2 reads SVGIG (reference sequence). V shed 7 bases and J 1 base; nucleotides not matched to a gene: 8. The CDR3 length is 14 residues. CDR3 sequence: CASPGQAINYGYTF. Here the CDR3 DNA reads TGTGCCTCCCCGGGACAGGCGATTAACTATGGCTACACCTTC.

The count of this clone is one. The chain links TRBV5-1 to TRBJ2-7, with D perhaps matching TRBD2 (6 bases). Germline V gene sequence: CDR1 SGHRS, CDR2 YFSETQ. CDR3 length equals 14 residues. Trimming took off 3 bases at V and 5 bases at J, with 15 bases between the two ends. This chain's CDR3 is CASSSPGLIHEQYF. DNA for the CDR3: TGCGCCAGCAGCTCTCCGGGACTGATTCACGAGCAGTACTTC.

The sample holds one count of this clone. The same CDR3 is also encoded by other DNA sequences in this sample. J is TRBJ2-1 and V is TRBV9; 7 bases are shared with TRBD1. There are 15 residues in the CDR3. V lost 5 bases, J lost 0 bases, and 5 bases stayed unmatched. CDR1 SGDLS and CDR2 YYNGEE come from the germline V gene. The CDR3 reads CASSVQGSSYNEQFF. The CDR3 coding sequence is TGTGCCAGCAGTGTACAGGGGAGCTCCTACAATGAGCAGTTCTTC.

The chain carries TRBV11-3 and TRBJ1-1, with no clear D. Trimming shortened V by 1 base and J by 3 bases, and 6 bases separated the two germline ends. The length of the CDR3 is 13 residues. In germline, CDR1 is SGHNT, CDR2 YENEEA. The CDR3 DNA reads TGTGCCAGCAGCTTAGCGAGAGACACTGAAGCTTTCTTT. Its protein product is CASSLARDTEAFF.

The V gene is TRBV5-4, the J gene TRBJ2-3; D is unclear. V lost 4 bases and J lost 0, with 6 bases in between. Germline V lookup: CDR1 SGHNT, CDR2 YYREEE (reference sequence). The CDR3 sequence is 13 residues long. Written as DNA, the CDR3 is TGTGCCAGCAGCCATTCTAGCACAGATACGCAGTATTTT. It specifies CASSHSSTDTQYF.

The chain couples TRBV5-5 to TRBJ2-1; D is tentatively TRBD1 or TRBD2 (6 bases each). Germline assignment: CDR1 SGHKS and CDR2 YYEKEE (reference sequence). CDR3 size: 16 residues. V dropped 0 bases and J dropped 4 bases, with 14 bases sitting between them. The CDR3: CASSLAGIGGYNEQFF. Here the CDR3 DNA reads TGTGCCAGCAGCTTGGCGGGAATAGGGGGGTACAATGAGCAGTTCTTC. Using reference TRBV5-5 and TRBJ2-1 for the parts outside the CDR3, the full variable domain is DAGVTQSPTHLIKTRGQQVTLRCSPISGHKSVSWYQQVLGQGPQFIFQYYEKEERGRGNFPDRFSARQFPNYSSELNVNALLLGDSALYLCASSLAGIGGYNEQFFGPGTRLTVL.

V is TRBV11-1 and J is TRBJ2-7; possibly TRBD1 or TRBD2 for D (6 bases each). The CDR3 spans 14 residues. With 5 bases removed from V and 5 bases from J, the gap between germline ends came to 16 bases. The germline gives CDR1 SGHAT, CDR2 FQDESV (reference sequence). The CDR3 reads CASSRGGTGHEQYF. CDR3 coding DNA: TGTGCCAGCAGCCGAGGGGGGACTGGCCACGAGCAGTACTTC.

The chain is built from TRBV25-1 and TRBJ2-1; D unclear. The germline gives CDR1 MGHDK, CDR2 SYGVNS. The CDR3 totals 13 residues. V lost 4 bases to trimming and J lost 0 bases, with 4 bases between them. Here the CDR3 reads CASSGHSYNEQFF. The CDR3 DNA reads TGTGCCAGCAGTGGTCACTCCTACAATGAGCAGTTCTTC.

The rearrangement uses TRBV10-3 and TRBJ2-3; no definite D call. CDR3 length: 13 residues. Trimming removed 2 bases from V and 1 base from J, with 4 bases in between. Germline values: CDR1 ENHRY, CDR2 SYGVKD. CDR3 in DNA: TGTGCCATCAGTGAGCGGGGCACAGATACGCAGTATTTT. Protein: CAISERGTDTQYF.

This chain links TRBV7-9 with TRBJ2-7; no definite D call. The CDR3 runs to 15 residues. The germline V gene has CDR1 SEHNR and CDR2 FQNEAQ (reference sequence). V dropped 10 bases and J dropped 2 bases, with 21 bases sitting between them. CDR3 DNA sequence: TGTGCCAACCGCGTACCCGGGCAGCACCCCTACGAGCAGTACTTC. This encodes CANRVPGQHPYEQYF.

This clone was observed once. This rearrangement joins TRBV7-3 to TRBJ1-1; 7 bases agree with TRBD1. The germline gives CDR1 SGHTA, CDR2 FQGTGA. The CDR3 length is 13 residues. The junction had 7 bases not matched to a gene; V was cut back by 5 bases and J by 7 bases. The CDR3 protein is CASSLEAGGEAFF. The CDR3 coding sequence is TGTGCCAGCAGCCTAGAGGCAGGGGGTGAAGCTTTCTTT.

The chain links TRBV5-1 to TRBJ2-1; 8 nucleotides align to TRBD2. After removal of 2 bases from V and 6 bases from J, the junction contained 7 bases not matched to a gene. The CDR3 runs 15 residues. Germline assignment: CDR1 SGHRS and CDR2 YFSETQ. In DNA, the CDR3 is TGCGCCAGCAGCTTCAGCGGGAGCTGGGGCAATGAGCAGTTCTTC. Residues: CASSFSGSWGNEQFF.